The 19 T cell receptor beta chains given below trace back to one sample, sequenced in a study of Tregs in tolerant kidney transplant recipients. Here immunoSEQ multiplex PCR was the method, and the copy in TCRdb shows in-frame clones only, minus some. The table shows 90,000 to 130,000 clones, with 90% occurring only once. This sample comprised CD4+ T cells from blood, obtained before the transplant. All receptors derive from a human donor who received a combined kidney and bone marrow transplant.

The J gene is TRBJ2-2, the V gene TRBV4-1; D possibly corresponds to TRBD1 (6 bases). The V end lost 3 bases, the J end lost 13 bases, and 12 bases lay between the germline ends. Germline CDR1 reads MGHRA; CDR2 reads YSYEKL. The CDR3 spans 12 residues. The CDR3 coding sequence is TGCGCCAGCAGCCACAGGGGCGAGACGCTGTTTTTT. Protein: CASSHRGETLFF.

V and J are TRBV9 and TRBJ2-7; 7 positions match TRBD1. There are 14 residues in the CDR3. With V trimmed by 3 bases and J by 3 bases, 6 bases remained unmatched. From germline, CDR1 is SGDLS and CDR2 YYNGEE. CDR3 amino acids: CASSAGQDVYEQYF. As DNA, the CDR3 is TGTGCCAGCAGCGCCGGACAGGACGTCTACGAGCAGTACTTC. The full variable domain, completed using reference TRBV9 and TRBJ2-7, is DSGVTQTPKHLITATGQRVTLRCSPRSGDLSVYWYQQSLDQGLQFLIQYYNGEERAKGNILERFSAQQFPDLHSELNLSSLELGDSALYFCASSAGQDVYEQYFGPGTRLTVT.

This clone has just a few counts. The rearrangement joins TRBV7-9 to TRBJ2-7; TRBD2 agrees at 7 bases. From germline, CDR1 is SEHNR and CDR2 FQNEAQ (reference sequence). V gave up 6 bases and J gave up 9 bases; unmatched junction bases: 8. The CDR3 is 12 residues long. The CDR3 nucleotides read TGTGCCAGCAGACAGGCGGGGGTAGGGCAGTACTTC. Its protein product is CASRQAGVGQYF.

The J gene is TRBJ2-1, the V gene TRBV28; 9 nucleotides align to TRBD2. The CDR3 runs 20 residues. The junction had 19 bases not matched to a gene; V was cut back by 7 bases and J by 0 bases. Germline values: CDR1 MDHEN, CDR2 SYDVKM. CDR3 nucleotide sequence: TGTGCCAGCACTCCTCAGGGGCCAGGACTAGCGCTTAGCTCCTACAATGAGCAGTTCTTC. Translated: CASTPQGPGLALSSYNEQFF.

This clone was found once. The CDR3 nucleotides read TGTGCCAGCACCCTACTAGCGGGAGCTCTGGACGAGCAGTACTTC. This codes for CASTLLAGALDEQYF. V and J are TRBV5-6 and TRBJ2-7, with 11 bases identical to TRBD2. This CDR3 is built from 15 residues. Germline V CDR1 and CDR2: SGHDT, YYEEEE. V shed 6 bases, J shed 5 bases, and the junction held 10 bases outside the gene matches.

The CDR3 region has the DNA TGTGCCAGCGCCGGGGGGCCCGGAGTTAGTGAAAAACTGTTTTTT. Protein: CASAGGPGVSEKLFF. The chain joins TRBV6-6 to TRBJ1-4; D may be TRBD1 (6 bases). V lost 8 bases and J lost 7, with 20 bases in between. Germline V gene lookup returns CDR1 MNHNY and CDR2 SVGAGI (reference sequence). CDR3 size: 15 residues.

This clone has a single count. V usage is TRBV6-1 and J usage is TRBJ2-7, with D possibly matching TRBD2 (5 bases). Between the trimmed V and J ends, which lost 6 bases and 7 bases, there was a span of 10 bases. The V gene's germline CDR1 is MNHNS and CDR2 SASEGT. The length of the CDR3 is 11 residues. CDR3 nucleotide sequence: TGTGCCAGCAGCCGACCGGGAGAGCAGTACTTC. Its protein is CASSRPGEQYF.

The chain recombines TRBV10-3 with TRBJ2-3; possible D gene TRBD2, 5 bases. The V and J ends lost 7 bases and 0 bases respectively, with 8 bases between them. The CDR3 has 13 residues. The germline V gene has CDR1 ENHRY and CDR2 SYGVKD. The CDR3 region is CAITGGSTDTQYF. CDR3 DNA sequence: TGTGCCATCACGGGCGGGAGCACAGATACGCAGTATTTT.

The V gene is TRBV30, the J gene TRBJ1-2; D is uncertain. V lost 6 bases to trimming and J lost 5 bases, with 25 bases between them. This CDR3 comprises 16 residues. Germline values: CDR1 GTSNPN, CDR2 SVGIG (reference sequence). The CDR3 spells CACDSLTPERTYGYTF. The CDR3 DNA is TGTGCCTGCGACTCTCTAACCCCGGAGCGAACTTATGGCTACACCTTC. Looking up the rest from reference TRBV30 and TRBJ1-2 gives the full variable domain: SQTIHQWPATLVQPVGSPLSLECTVEGTSNPNLYWYRQAAGRGLQLLFYSVGIGQISSEVPQNLSASRPQDRQFILSSKKLLLSDSGFYLCACDSLTPERTYGYTFGSGTRLTVV.

The rearrangement uses TRBV5-4 and TRBJ2-5, with 11 bases lining up with TRBD2. The germline gives CDR1 SGHNT, CDR2 YYREEE (reference sequence). The CDR3 contains 17 residues. With V trimmed by 2 bases and J by 7 bases, 13 bases remained unmatched. The CDR3 region has the DNA TGTGCCAGCAGCTTCGGTCGACTAGCGGGGTCAGCGGGGACCCAGTACTTC. Its translation: CASSFGRLAGSAGTQYF.

A remark on this clone: One junction end disagrees with the germline gene, perhaps due to a read error. The CDR3 nucleotides read TGCGCCAGCAGCCCGACTAGCGGGAGGGCCGCGATCTTC. Translating it yields CASSPTSGRAAIF. The chain has TRBV5-1 and TRBJ2-1, with TRBD2 matching over 14 bases. Germline lookup yields CDR1 SGHRS and CDR2 YFSETQ. The CDR3 has 13 amino acids. Based on the CDR3 plus reference TRBV5-1 and TRBJ2-1, the full variable domain is KAGVTQTPRYLIKTRGQQVTLSCSPISGHRSVSWYQQTPGQGLQFLFEYFSETQRNKGNFPGRFSGRQFSNSRSEMNVSTLELGDSALYLCASSPTSGRAAIFGPGTRLTVL.

The genes are TRBV6-5 and TRBJ2-5; TRBD1 is a possible D gene (6 bases). With 5 bases removed from V and 0 bases from J, the gap between germline ends came to 10 bases. Germline-derived CDR1 and CDR2 are MNHEY and SVGAGI. The CDR3 has 14 amino acids. The DNA of the CDR3 is TGTGCCAGCAGTCGGACAGCCGACCAAGAGACCCAGTACTTC. Encoded protein: CASSRTADQETQYF.

This chain joins TRBV2 and TRBJ1-1, with D possibly TRBD1 on 5 matching bases. The ends were cut back, 7 bases at V and 1 base at J, with 19 bases in the middle. In germline, CDR1 is SNHLY, CDR2 FYNNEI. The CDR3 extends over 16 amino acids. Here the CDR3 DNA reads TGTGCCAGCACCCTCAAGTCCCAGGGATGGAACACTGAAGCTTTCTTT. Its protein is CASTLKSQGWNTEAFF.

J is TRBJ1-1 and V is TRBV5-1, with D unclear. CDR3 size: 14 residues. V gave up 1 base and J gave up 0 bases, with 7 bases separating them. CDR1 and CDR2 from the germline V gene are SGHRS and YFSETQ. The CDR3 region has the DNA TGCGCCAGCAGCTTGTTTGACATGAACACTGAAGCTTTCTTT. It codes for CASSLFDMNTEAFF. The full variable domain, with the rest looked up from reference TRBV5-1 and TRBJ1-1, is KAGVTQTPRYLIKTRGQQVTLSCSPISGHRSVSWYQQTPGQGLQFLFEYFSETQRNKGNFPGRFSGRQFSNSRSEMNVSTLELGDSALYLCASSLFDMNTEAFFGQGTRLTVV.

This chain connects TRBV6-6 to TRBJ1-1, with TRBD1 identical over 11 bases. Germline CDR1 reads MNHNY; CDR2 reads SVGAGI (reference sequence). The CDR3 is made up of 15 amino acids. J gave up 6 bases and V 6 bases, and 9 bases lay outside the gene matches. CDR3 in amino acids: CASRPIGQGASEAFF. The CDR3 bases are TGTGCCAGCAGACCAATTGGACAGGGGGCCTCTGAAGCTTTCTTT.

This chain links TRBV6-5 with TRBJ1-3; 9 positions match TRBD1. CDR3 length: 14 amino acids. Losses at the gene ends were 6 bases for V and 3 bases for J; bases not matched to a gene: 3. The V gene's germline CDR1 is MNHEY and CDR2 SVGAGI. CDR3 coding DNA: TGTGCCAGCAGCCGACAGGGGGTTGGAAACACCATATATTTT. Protein product: CASSRQGVGNTIYF.

A word on this clone: The same CDR3 is also encoded by other DNA sequences in this sample. The chain combines TRBV5-4 with TRBJ1-2; TRBD1 might be the D (6 bases). The V and J ends lost 1 base and 0 bases respectively, with 7 bases between them. The CDR3 loop spans 14 amino acids. Germline V CDR1 and CDR2: SGHNT, YYREEE (reference sequence). This chain's CDR3 is CASSLQGTNYGYTF. CDR3 sequence (DNA): TGTGCCAGCAGCTTGCAGGGGACTAACTATGGCTACACCTTC.

The rearrangement links TRBV4-1 to TRBJ2-7; tentatively, D is TRBD2 (5 bases). Germline V gives CDR1 MGHRA, CDR2 YSYEKL. The length of the CDR3 is 15 residues. V was shortened by 0 bases and J by 3 bases, with 12 bases between the two germline ends. The CDR3: CASSQDWKGGYEQYF. In DNA, the CDR3 is TGCGCCAGCAGCCAAGATTGGAAAGGAGGCTACGAGCAGTACTTC.

The gene calls are TRBV2 and TRBJ2-1; TRBD2 is a possible D gene (6 bases). Germline assignment: CDR1 SNHLY and CDR2 FYNNEI. This CDR3 spans 12 amino acids. The germline V and J ends were trimmed by 11 bases and 9 bases, with 17 bases remaining between them. CDR3 loop: CAASTSLSEQFF. Written as DNA, the CDR3 is TGTGCCGCCTCGACTAGTCTGTCTGAGCAGTTCTTC.